Below, 5 T cell receptor beta chains from the same sample are listed, as sequenced in a study of T-cell reconstitution after alpha-beta-depleted transplantation in children. Researchers prepared the TCRbeta library using unique molecular identifiers, the study reports. TCRdb passed the PCR reads through MiXCR, listing each CDR3 protein once. The top ten clones hold 20% to 25% of a sample with 80,000 to 100,000 distinct CDR3 sequences, about a quarter of them seen once. The sample consisted of PBMCs, taken before TCRalphabeta/CD19-depleted stem cell transplant. These receptors were collected from a boy between 2 and 10 years old with acute lymphoblastic leukemia, due to receive a stem cell transplant.

The CDR3 sequence: CASSHGQGDYGYTF. The DNA for the CDR3 is TGTGCCAGCAGCCATGGACAGGGAGACTATGGCTACACCTTC. The chain is built from TRBV12-3 or TRBV12-4 and TRBJ1-2; 8 bases are a match to TRBD1. The CDR3 is made up of 14 amino acids. With V trimmed by 6 bases and J by 3 bases, 6 bases remained unmatched.

The genes are TRBV6-1 and TRBJ2-3; D unclear. V lost 3 bases and J 2 bases, leaving 12 bases between the germline ends. Germline CDR1 MNHNS, CDR2 SASEGT. There are 15 residues in the CDR3. The CDR3 loop is CASSDSGSPTDTQYF. The DNA of the CDR3 is TGTGCCAGCAGTGACAGTGGGTCCCCCACAGATACGCAGTATTTT.

This clonotype was picked up a small number of times. The chain uses TRBV6-1 and TRBJ2-3, with 7 positions matching TRBD2. From germline, CDR1 is MNHNS and CDR2 SASEGT. The CDR3 contains 17 residues. Trimming at V came to 5 bases and at J to 0 bases, leaving 11 bases not matched to a gene. The CDR3 DNA sequence: TGTGCCAGCAGTCGATCTAGCGGAGGGGTAAGCACAGATACGCAGTATTTT. The encoded protein is CASSRSSGGVSTDTQYF.

The chain joins TRBV6-1 to TRBJ2-1; D not certain. The CDR3 extends over 16 amino acids. V lost 5 bases, J lost 0 bases, and 14 bases lay in between. The germline V gene encodes CDR1 MNHNS and CDR2 SASEGT. The CDR3 DNA follows: TGTGCCAGCAGTCCATCGGACGGCAGCTCCTACAATGAGCAGTTCTTC. This encodes CASSPSDGSSYNEQFF.

This clonotype was detected only a few times. This chain links TRBV5-1 with TRBJ2-5; no clear D gene. Germline CDR1 and CDR2: SGHRS and YFSETQ. The CDR3 extends over 13 amino acids. Trimming shortened V by 0 bases and J by 4 bases, and 7 bases separated the two germline ends. CDR3: CASSLDVVETQYF. CDR3 coding DNA: TGCGCCAGCAGCTTGGATGTTGTAGAGACCCAGTACTTC.